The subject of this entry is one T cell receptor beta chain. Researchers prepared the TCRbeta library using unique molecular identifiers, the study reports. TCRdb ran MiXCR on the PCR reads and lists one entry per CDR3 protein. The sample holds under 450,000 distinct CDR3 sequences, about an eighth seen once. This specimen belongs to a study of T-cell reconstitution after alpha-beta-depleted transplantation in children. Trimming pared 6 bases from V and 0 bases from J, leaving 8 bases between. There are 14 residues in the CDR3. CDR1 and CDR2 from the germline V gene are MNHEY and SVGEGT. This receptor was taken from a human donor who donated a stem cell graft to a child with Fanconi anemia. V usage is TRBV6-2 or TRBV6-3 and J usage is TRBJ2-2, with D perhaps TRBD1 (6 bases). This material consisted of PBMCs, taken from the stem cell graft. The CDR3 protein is CASSQGTNTGELFF. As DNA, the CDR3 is TGTGCCAGCAGCCAGGGGACGAACACCGGGGAGCTGTTTTTT.